This TCR beta chain was recovered during a study of T-cell memory formation after mild COVID-19. About the research overall: TCR clusters showed largely donor specificity.

TCRdb called the 5' RACE reads again in MiXCR, with one record for every CDR3 protein. The sample lists 250,000 to 350,000 distinct CDR3 sequences, roughly a fifth occurring once. CDR1 is MGHDK, CDR2 SYGVNS, per germline. The CDR3 consists of 16 residues. The trim removed 1 base at V and 8 bases at J, leaving 8 bases unmatched. This clonotype was found a few times. V is TRBV25-1 and J is TRBJ2-1, with 10 bases identical to TRBD2. Sequences were obtained from PBMCs or a T cell subset sorted from them (not recorded which). The TCR originated in a man in his late teens or twenties who had mild COVID-19 (a few samples of this study predate the infection). Cell type and time point are not known. This CDR3 reads CASSEWYSGGQDEQFF. The CDR3, as DNA: TGTGCCAGCAGTGAATGGTATAGCGGGGGGCAGGATGAGCAGTTCTTC.